The entry that follows covers one T cell receptor (beta chain) sequence. Its antigen is currently not known. No base quality values were provided; no much bigger clone lies one nucleotide off. TCRbeta CDR3 regions were amplified from genomic DNA by means of the immunoSEQ Assay, a bias-controlled multiplex PCR. Concerning the study's data processing: Nucleated cell counts per sample were estimated from amplification of reference gene primers within the assay. To quantify the absolute abundance of each unique TCRbeta CDR3 rearrangement, sequence reads were collapsed and filtered. For each sample, productive Simpson clonality was calculated by taking the square root of Simpson's diversity index across productive rearrangements. TCRdb holds this immuneACCESS table with in-frame rearrangements only. Some clones are missing; in checked studies, unresolved V genes explain under half, and the rest has no known cause. V, J and clone size are those of that table, while D and trimming were read from the DNA. The sample contains some 210,000 clones, 82% of them found a single time. Of the sample, around 12% is held by the ten largest clones.

This entry is derived from a study of blood T cell repertoires in COVID-19 (dated by TCRdb to 2018 to 2021). For the wider study: Samples from collaborators originated in the United States, Italy and Spain and spanned both the acute and convalescent phases of COVID-19. The material from the prospective study consisted of cDNA or gDNA derived from T cells, B-cell-depleted T cells, or PBMCs. Deeply sampled blood TCRbeta repertoires from subjects exposed to, actively infected with, or recovered from COVID-19 were included in the dataset. The repertoires were released in a freely available public database intended as a resource for research on the immune response to SARS-CoV-2. The samples were drawn from the first 160 participants of the ongoing ImmuneRACE study and from some 1,300 subjects provided by 6 global collaborators. The sample metadata nearly always contained a de-identified subject ID, COVID-19 status, age in years and sex. Where available, HLA class I and class II types were taken from metadata supplied by the sample provider and were not determined by assay-based typing. Summary of the overall study and its limitations: The quantity of clinical and demographic metadata differed by source and by participant and was supplied without curation.

Taken from the germline V gene (reference sequence), the CDR1 and CDR2 loops are SEHNR and FQNEAQ. Deletion took 4 bases off V and 6 bases off J, with a span of 12 bases between the germline ends. The CDR3 runs 13 residues from the cysteine to the phenylalanine. The DNA shown is the 39-base CDR3, in frame from base 1. Each collaborating institution followed its own protocols to collect whole blood in K2EDTA tubes. For TCRbeta analysis, collaborator samples were shipped as frozen whole blood, as isolated PBMCs, or as DNA extracted from either sample type. The sequence derives from a woman aged 40-49 years with acute or convalescent COVID-19. The chain couples TRBV7-9 to TRBJ2-5; TRBD2 might be the D gene, on 5 matching bases. Sequencing input: peripheral blood. The nucleotide sequence is TGTGCCAGCAGCTCTGGGGAGCAACAGACCCAGTACTTC. It translates to CASSSGEQQTQYF.